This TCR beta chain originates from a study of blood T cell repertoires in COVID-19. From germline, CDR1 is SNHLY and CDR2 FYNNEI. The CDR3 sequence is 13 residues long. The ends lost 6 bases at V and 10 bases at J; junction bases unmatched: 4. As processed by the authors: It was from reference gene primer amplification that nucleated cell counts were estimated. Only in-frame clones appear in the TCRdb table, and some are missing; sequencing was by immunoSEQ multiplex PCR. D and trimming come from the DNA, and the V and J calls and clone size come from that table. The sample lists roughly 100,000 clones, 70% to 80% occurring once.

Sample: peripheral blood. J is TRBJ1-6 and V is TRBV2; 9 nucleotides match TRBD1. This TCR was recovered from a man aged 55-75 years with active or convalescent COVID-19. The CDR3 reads CASRGTGRSPLHF. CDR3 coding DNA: TGTGCCAGCAGGGGGACAGGGAGATCACCCCTCCACTTT.